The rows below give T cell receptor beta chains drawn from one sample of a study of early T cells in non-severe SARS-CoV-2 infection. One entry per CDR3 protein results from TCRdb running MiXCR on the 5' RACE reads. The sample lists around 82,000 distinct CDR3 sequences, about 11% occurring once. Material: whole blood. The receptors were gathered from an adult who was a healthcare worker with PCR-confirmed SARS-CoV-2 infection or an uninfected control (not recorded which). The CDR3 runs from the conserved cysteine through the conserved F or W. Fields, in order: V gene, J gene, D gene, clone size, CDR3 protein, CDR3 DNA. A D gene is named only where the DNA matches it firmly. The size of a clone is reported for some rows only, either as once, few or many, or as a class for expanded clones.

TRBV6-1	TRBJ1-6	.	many	CASSEVRDSPLHF	TGTGCCAGCAGTGAAGTCCGGGATTCACCCCTCCACTTT
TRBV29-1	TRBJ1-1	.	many	CSGSGGPNTEAFF	TGCAGCGGCAGTGGAGGCCCGAACACTGAAGCTTTCTTT
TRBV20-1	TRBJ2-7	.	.	CSARGTRDGGGYEQYF	TGCAGTGCTAGGGGGACCCGAGACGGGGGAGGCTACGAGCAGTACTTC
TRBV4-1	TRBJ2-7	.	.	CASSQGRSSSYEQYF	TGCGCCAGCAGCCAAGGAAGGTCGTCCTCCTACGAGCAGTACTTC
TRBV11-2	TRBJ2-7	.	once	CASSLEDTLGEQYF	TGTGCCAGCAGCTTAGAGGACACCCTGGGGGAGCAGTACTTC
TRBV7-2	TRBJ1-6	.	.	CASSLGGSYSPLHF	TGTGCCAGCAGCTTAGGAGGTTCGTATTCACCCCTCCACTTT
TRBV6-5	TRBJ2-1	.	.	CTSSYRGQHNEQFF	TGTACCAGCAGTTACCGGGGGCAACACAATGAGCAGTTCTTC
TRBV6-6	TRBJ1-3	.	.	CASSHGENTIYF	TGTGCCAGCAGCCACGGAGAAAACACCATATATTTT
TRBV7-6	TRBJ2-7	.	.	CASSRGVSSYEQYF	TGTGCCAGCAGCCGAGGCGTTAGCTCCTACGAGCAGTACTTC
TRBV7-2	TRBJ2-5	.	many	CASSRSRETQYF	TGTGCCAGCAGCCGTAGTCGGGAGACCCAGTACTTC
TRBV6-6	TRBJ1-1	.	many	CASSYSVLNTEAFF	TGTGCCAGCAGTTACTCGGTTCTGAACACTGAAGCTTTCTTT
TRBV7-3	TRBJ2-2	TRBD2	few	CASSLLAGLTGELFF	TGTGCCAGCAGCTTACTAGCGGGGCTCACCGGGGAGCTGTTTTTT
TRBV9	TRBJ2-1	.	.	CASSAKDNEQFF	TGTGCCAGCAGCGCGAAGGACAATGAGCAGTTCTTC
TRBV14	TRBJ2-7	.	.	CASSQVAGGYYEQCF	TGTGCCAGCAGCCAAGTGGCCGGGGGCTACTACGAGCAGTGCTTC
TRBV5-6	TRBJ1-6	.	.	CASSLYRSSYNSPLHF	TGTGCCAGCAGCCTATACAGGAGCTCCTATAATTCACCCCTCCACTTT
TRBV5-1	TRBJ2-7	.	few	CASSLMRGTTYEQYF	TGCGCCAGCAGCTTGATGCGGGGGACAACATACGAGCAGTACTTC
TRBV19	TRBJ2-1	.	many	CASKASTGDEQFF	TGTGCCAGTAAGGCTAGCACCGGCGATGAGCAGTTCTTC
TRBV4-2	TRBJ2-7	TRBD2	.	CASSQSRGGAYEQYF	TGTGCCAGCAGCCAGTCCCGCGGGGGGGCGTACGAGCAGTACTTC
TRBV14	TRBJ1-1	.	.	CASSHRGGAEAFF	TGTGCCAGCAGCCATCGAGGGGGGGCTGAAGCTTTCTTT
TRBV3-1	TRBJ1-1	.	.	CASSQERLRATEAFF	TGTGCCAGCAGCCAAGAGCGGCTGCGAGCCACTGAAGCTTTCTTT
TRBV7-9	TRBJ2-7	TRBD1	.	CASSYGQGFNEQYF	TGTGCCAGCAGTTACGGACAGGGTTTTAACGAGCAGTACTTC
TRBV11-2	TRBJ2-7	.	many	CASSLAVGALSYEQYF	TGTGCCAGCAGCTTAGCCGTCGGGGCCCTCTCCTACGAGCAGTACTTC
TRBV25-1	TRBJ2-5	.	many	CASSVSGSRETQYF	TGTGCCAGCAGTGTGTCAGGGAGTAGAGAGACCCAGTACTTC
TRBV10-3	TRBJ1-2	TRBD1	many	CAISEGQAYGYTF	TGTGCCATCAGTGAGGGACAGGCCTATGGCTACACCTTC
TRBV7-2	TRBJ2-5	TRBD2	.	CASSLGGTSGGETQYF	TGTGCCAGCAGCTTAGGGGGGACTAGCGGAGGAGAGACCCAGTACTTC
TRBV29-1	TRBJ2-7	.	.	CSVGDFYEQYF	TGCAGCGTGGGGGATTTCTACGAGCAGTACTTC
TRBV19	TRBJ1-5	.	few	CASSIGSDGNQPQHF	TGTGCCAGTAGTATTGGTAGTGACGGCAATCAGCCCCAGCATTTT
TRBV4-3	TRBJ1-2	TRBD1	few	CASSLGPGGRGDYGYTF	TGCGCCAGCAGCCTTGGCCCCGGTGGCAGGGGGGACTATGGCTACACCTTC
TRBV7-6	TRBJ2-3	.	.	CASSLEGNTQYF	TGTGCCAGCAGCTTAGAGGGGAATACGCAGTATTTT
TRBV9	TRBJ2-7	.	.	CASSVDPFYEQYF	TGTGCCAGCAGCGTAGATCCGTTTTACGAGCAGTACTTC
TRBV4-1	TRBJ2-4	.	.	CASSQTHLTDIQYF	TGCGCCAGCAGCCAAACCCATCTTACCGACATTCAGTACTTC
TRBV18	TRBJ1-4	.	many	CASSPGPWATNEKLFF	TGTGCCAGCTCACCAGGCCCCTGGGCAACTAATGAAAAACTGTTTTTT
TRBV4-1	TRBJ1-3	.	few	CASSQDRSSGNTIYF	TGCGCCAGCAGCCAAGATCGGAGCTCTGGAAACACCATATATTTT
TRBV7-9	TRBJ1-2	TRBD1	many	CASSLGQGAYGYTF	TGTGCCAGCAGCTTGGGACAGGGGGCGTATGGCTACACCTTC
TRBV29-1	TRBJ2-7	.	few	CSVGGFDMYEQYF	TGCAGCGTTGGGGGCTTCGACATGTACGAGCAGTACTTC
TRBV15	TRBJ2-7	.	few	CASAQGLTYEQYF	TGTGCCTCCGCACAGGGACTAACCTACGAGCAGTACTTC